These 3 T cell receptor beta chains came from one sample sequenced in a study of CD8 T cells in Susac syndrome. RNA was extracted with the RNeasy kit, and a quantity of roughly 0.45 to 1 ug was reverse transcribed using random hexamers. Each CDR3 protein gets one entry after TCRdb re-called the immunoSEQ multiplex PCR reads with MiXCR. The sample consists of around 90,000 distinct CDR3 sequences, 90% to 97% of them appearing once. Sequenced sample: CD8+ T cells from PBMCs. These receptors were taken from a human donor with Susac syndrome.

The rearrangement joins TRBV30 to TRBJ1-5; TRBD1 matches at 7 bases. This CDR3 contains 14 residues. Losses at the gene ends were 2 bases for V and 3 bases for J; bases not matched to a gene: 4. CDR1 is GTSNPN and CDR2 is SVGIG in the germline V gene (reference sequence). This chain's CDR3 is CAWSWDRDNQPQHF. The CDR3 bases are TGTGCCTGGAGTTGGGACAGAGACAATCAGCCCCAGCATTTT. Together with reference TRBV30 and TRBJ1-5, the CDR3 gives the full variable domain: SQTIHQWPATLVQPVGSPLSLECTVEGTSNPNLYWYRQAAGRGLQLLFYSVGIGQISSEVPQNLSASRPQDRQFILSSKKLLLSDSGFYLCAWSWDRDNQPQHFGDGTRLSIL.

The genes are TRBV3-1 and TRBJ2-3; no clear D gene. Germline V CDR1 and CDR2: LGHDT, YNNKEL (reference sequence). The CDR3 totals 17 residues. V lost 1 base, J lost 0 bases, and 14 bases lay in between. CDR3: CASSQVSLGASTDTQYF. The CDR3 DNA reads TGTGCCAGCAGCCAAGTAAGCTTAGGAGCGAGCACAGATACGCAGTATTTT.

This sequence joins TRBV29-1 and TRBJ1-1; D unclear. The ends were cut back, 0 bases at V and 7 bases at J, with 6 bases in the middle. This CDR3 is built from 11 residues. Germline V lookup: CDR1 SQVTM, CDR2 ANQGSEA. The CDR3 DNA is TGCAGCGTTGAAGATCGAGGTGAAGCTTTCTTT. Translated: CSVEDRGEAFF.